The sequence of this T cell receptor (beta chain) was determined in a study of T cell changes during pregnancy in multiple sclerosis. The CDR3 has 16 residues. V dropped 3 bases and J dropped 6; count of bases not matched to a gene: 10. Germline CDR1 reads KGHSH; CDR2 reads LQKENI. Sequencing was performed with immunoSEQ multiplex PCR; in TCRdb, only in-frame clones are kept and a portion is missing. The sample has 40,000 to 55,000 clones; roughly 91% are singletons. The V call is TRBV18, the J call TRBJ1-3, with 8 bases that match TRBD1. This TCR derives from a female donor in good health, enrolled as a control in a pregnancy study. The source was CD4+ T cells from peripheral blood mononuclear cells, collected after pregnancy. CDR3: CASSPLDRGNLNTIYF. CDR3 DNA sequence: TGTGCCAGCTCACCCCTAGACAGGGGAAATCTAAACACCATATATTTT.